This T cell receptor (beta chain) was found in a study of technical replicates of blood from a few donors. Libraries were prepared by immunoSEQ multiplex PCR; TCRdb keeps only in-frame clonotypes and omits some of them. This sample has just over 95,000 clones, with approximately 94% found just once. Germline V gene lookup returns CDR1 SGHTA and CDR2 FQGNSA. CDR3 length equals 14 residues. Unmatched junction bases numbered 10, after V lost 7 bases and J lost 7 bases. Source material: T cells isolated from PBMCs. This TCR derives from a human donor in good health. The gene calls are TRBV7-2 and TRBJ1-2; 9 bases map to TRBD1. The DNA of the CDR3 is TGTGCCAGCATACAGGGGGCAGGGATTTTTGGCTACACCTTC. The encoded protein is CASIQGAGIFGYTF. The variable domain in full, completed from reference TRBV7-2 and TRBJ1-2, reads GAGVSQSPSNKVTEKGKDVELRCDPISGHTALYWYRQSLGQGLEFLIYFQGNSAPDKSGLPSDRFSAERTGGSVSTLTIQRTQQEDSAVYLCASIQGAGIFGYTFGSGTRLTVV.